The 29 T cell receptor beta chains presented below share a single source sample, sequenced in a study of cytomegalovirus exposure and HLA in healthy donors. Primers for the PCR totalled 60 Vbeta and 13 Jbeta. Profiling relied on immunoSEQ multiplex PCR, and the TCRdb table lists in-frame clones only, not all of them. The sample carries approximately 150,000 clones, approximately 91% recorded once. What was sequenced was PBMCs. These receptors originate from a woman between 40 and 50 years old in good health and CMV-seronegative.

This chain links TRBV6-5 with TRBJ2-4; maybe TRBD1 (7 bases). Germline V gene sequence: CDR1 MNHEY, CDR2 SVGAGI. Trimming removed 2 bases at V and 2 bases at J, with 10 bases between. The CDR3 contains 15 residues. CDR3 in DNA: TGTGCCAGCAGTTACGGAGGGGGCCCCAAAAACATTCAGTACTTC. Protein: CASSYGGGPKNIQYF.

This clone was seen more than once but under ten times. CDR3 coding DNA: TGTGCCAGCAGCTTGTTCGGGTATGAAAAACTGTTTTTT. Protein product: CASSLFGYEKLFF. This chain connects TRBV5-8 to TRBJ1-4; the D is unclear. V was shortened by 1 base and J by 6 bases, with 7 bases between the two germline ends. Germline CDR1 reads SGHTS; CDR2 reads YDEGEE. The CDR3 runs to 13 residues.

The CDR3 region has the DNA TGCGCCCCCGAGAAGCAGGTATCTTACGAGCAGTACTTC. Translated: CAPEKQVSYEQYF. The chain uses TRBV10-1 and TRBJ2-7, with no clear D. CDR1 and CDR2 (germline): WNHNN, SYGVQD (reference sequence). Trimming removed 11 bases at V and 4 bases at J, with 18 bases between. This CDR3 has 13 amino acids.

The V and J genes are TRBV5-4 and TRBJ2-5, with 10 nucleotides matching TRBD2. Losses at the gene ends were 5 bases for V and 6 bases for J; bases not matched to a gene: 7. The germline V gene has CDR1 SGHNT and CDR2 YYREEE (reference sequence). CDR3 length equals 14 residues. CDR3 sequence (DNA): TGTGCCAGCAGACAAGCGGGAGGGCCACAGACCCAGTACTTC. Encoded protein: CASRQAGGPQTQYF.

The V gene is TRBV6-6, the J gene TRBJ2-7; the match to TRBD2 covers 14 bases. This CDR3 is built from 15 residues. Germline trimming cut 6 bases from V and 0 bases from J; bases unmatched to any gene: 1. CDR1 is MNHNY and CDR2 is SVGAGI in the germline V gene (reference sequence). The DNA of the CDR3 is TGTGCCAGCAGGGGGACTAGCGGGAGCTCCTACGAGCAGTACTTC. Protein sequence: CASRGTSGSSYEQYF.

V usage is TRBV7-8 and J usage is TRBJ1-6; D unresolved. Germline-derived CDR1 and CDR2 are SGHVS and FQNEAQ. The CDR3 spans 16 residues. The V end was cut by 4 bases, the J end by 3 bases, with 13 bases between. The DNA of the CDR3 is TGTGCCAGCAGCTCTCAGGCCGTTTACTATAATTCACCCCTCCACTTT. It specifies CASSSQAVYYNSPLHF.

The V call is TRBV7-9, the J call TRBJ1-1; tentatively, D is TRBD1 (5 bases). This CDR3 comprises 14 residues. Germline lookup yields CDR1 SEHNR and CDR2 FQNEAQ (reference sequence). Trimming stripped 3 bases from V and 1 base from J, with 9 bases between. CDR3 sequence: CASSFMGPNTEAFF. For the CDR3, the DNA is TGTGCCAGCAGCTTTATGGGGCCGAACACTGAAGCTTTCTTT.

This rearrangement joins TRBV5-1 to TRBJ2-3; a possible D gene is TRBD2 (6 bases). Germline assignment: CDR1 SGHRS and CDR2 YFSETQ. There are 16 residues in the CDR3. V lost 0 bases to trimming and J lost 1 base, with 12 bases between them. The CDR3: CASSLVPGDGTDTQYF. DNA of the CDR3: TGCGCCAGCAGCTTGGTACCGGGGGACGGCACAGATACGCAGTATTTT.

This sequence joins TRBV9 and TRBJ2-1; D is uncertain. CDR3 length equals 14 residues. Germline assignment: CDR1 SGDLS and CDR2 YYNGEE. V was clipped by 0 bases and J by 3 bases, with 7 bases between them. The CDR3 DNA sequence: TGTGCCAGCAGCGTAGACGGTCACTACAATGAGCAGTTCTTC. Its translation is CASSVDGHYNEQFF.

The chain carries TRBV5-8 and TRBJ2-1; tentative D call: TRBD2 (6 bases). The CDR3 runs to 16 residues. In germline, CDR1 is SGHTS, CDR2 YDEGEE. The V end lost 5 bases, the J end lost 1 base, and 16 bases lay between the germline ends. CDR3 DNA: TGTGCCAGCAGATTCCGGGGGTCCTATTCCTACAATGAGCAGTTCTTC. As protein: CASRFRGSYSYNEQFF. The whole variable domain, remainder taken from reference TRBV5-8 and TRBJ2-1, is EAGVTQSPTHLIKTRGQQATLRCSPISGHTSVYWYQQALGLGLQFLLWYDEGEERNRGNFPPRFSGRQFPNYSSELNVNALELEDSALYLCASRFRGSYSYNEQFFGPGTRLTVL.

This clone has just one count. The V and J genes are TRBV11-3 and TRBJ2-5; D perhaps matches TRBD2 (6 bases). V lost 3 bases, J lost 5 bases, and 13 bases lay in between. The CDR3 contains 14 residues. The V gene's germline CDR1 is SGHNT and CDR2 YENEEA. DNA of the CDR3: TGTGCCAGCAGCTTGGGCGGCGCGGGGGAGACCCAGTACTTC. This sequence encodes CASSLGGAGETQYF.

The J gene is TRBJ2-2, the V gene TRBV6-5; no clear D gene. Germline V gene sequence: CDR1 MNHEY, CDR2 SVGAGI. With 6 bases removed from V and 6 bases from J, the gap between germline ends came to 14 bases. This CDR3 is built from 14 residues. The DNA for the CDR3 is TGTGCCAGCAGACTTTCTAGTTTCCCCGGGGAGCTGTTTTTT. Translation gives CASRLSSFPGELFF.

The chain links TRBV5-1 to TRBJ1-1; 8 nucleotides align to TRBD1. Germline V gene sequence: CDR1 SGHRS, CDR2 YFSETQ. The CDR3 loop spans 18 amino acids. J gave up 11 bases and V 0 bases, and 21 bases lay outside the gene matches. CDR3 in DNA: TGCGCCAGCAGCTTGGACCCTATAGGGACAGGCGGTTCGATGGAGGCTTTCTTT. Translation: CASSLDPIGTGGSMEAFF. Looking up the rest from reference TRBV5-1 and TRBJ1-1 gives the full variable domain: KAGVTQTPRYLIKTRGQQVTLSCSPISGHRSVSWYQQTPGQGLQFLFEYFSETQRNKGNFPGRFSGRQFSNSRSEMNVSTLELGDSALYLCASSLDPIGTGGSMEAFFGQGTRLTVV.

The table lists this clone with a count of one. The rearrangement uses TRBV7-9 and TRBJ2-5, with 7 bases lining up with TRBD2. Germline values: CDR1 SEHNR, CDR2 FQNEAQ (reference sequence). The CDR3 contains 14 residues. The trim removed 5 bases at V and 5 bases at J, leaving 8 bases unmatched. As DNA, the CDR3 is TGTGCCAGCAGCCCAGGCGGGGGAGGGGAGACCCAGTACTTC. It specifies CASSPGGGGETQYF. Combining the CDR3 with reference TRBV7-9 and TRBJ2-5 gives the whole variable domain DTGVSQNPRHKITKRGQNVTFRCDPISEHNRLYWYRQTLGQGPEFLTYFQNEAQLEKSRLLSDRFSAERPKGSFSTLEIQRTEQGDSAMYLCASSPGGGGETQYFGPGTRLLVL.

The chain has TRBV6-4 and TRBJ2-1, with D tentatively TRBD2 (5 bases). The germline V gene has CDR1 MRHNA and CDR2 SNTAGT. Trimming stripped 0 bases from V and 8 bases from J, with 11 bases between. This CDR3 is built from 14 residues. CDR3 sequence reads: CASSDSEGTDEQFF. The CDR3 DNA sequence: TGTGCCAGCAGTGACTCAGAGGGTACCGATGAGCAGTTCTTC.

The rearrangement links TRBV7-2 to TRBJ2-5; D is ambiguous. V lost 4 bases and J lost 0, with 3 bases in between. The CDR3 is 12 residues long. CDR1 SGHTA and CDR2 FQGNSA come from the germline V gene. DNA for the CDR3: TGTGCCAGCAGCTCGTACCAAGAGACCCAGTACTTC. Translated, it gives CASSSYQETQYF.

The chain links TRBV9 to TRBJ2-1, with 13 bases aligning to TRBD2. The germline V gene has CDR1 SGDLS and CDR2 YYNGEE. This CDR3 comprises 18 residues. J was trimmed by 7 bases and V by 0 bases; bases with no gene match: 10. The DNA for the CDR3 is TGTGCCAGCAGCGTAGCTGCCGGACTAGCGGGAGTCTGGAATGAGCAGTTCTTC. Encoded protein: CASSVAAGLAGVWNEQFF.

CDR3 sequence: CASRVLAEADTQYF. The DNA for the CDR3 is TGTGCCAGCAGGGTACTAGCGGAGGCAGATACGCAGTATTTT. The rearrangement joins TRBV6-1 to TRBJ2-3; 8 bases are a match to TRBD2. Per the germline V gene, CDR1 is MNHNS and CDR2 is SASEGT. The CDR3 is 14 amino acids. Losses at the gene ends were 6 bases for V and 4 bases for J; bases not matched to a gene: 6.

The rearrangement links TRBV18 to TRBJ2-2; 7 bases are a match to TRBD1. Trimming removed 4 bases from V and 2 bases from J; junction bases left unmatched: 7. The CDR3 spans 16 residues. Germline CDR1 is KGHSH and CDR2 is LQKENI. The CDR3 region is CASSRAGTANTGELFF. CDR3 sequence (DNA): TGTGCCAGCTCACGGGCCGGGACAGCCAACACCGGGGAGCTGTTTTTT.

This chain joins TRBV9 and TRBJ1-1; no definite D call. From germline, CDR1 is SGDLS and CDR2 YYNGEE. Trimming pared 3 bases from V and 5 bases from J, leaving 14 bases between. This CDR3 spans 14 amino acids. This CDR3 is CASSGTGSLTEAFF. The CDR3 bases are TGTGCCAGCAGCGGAACGGGTAGTTTAACTGAAGCTTTCTTT.

Only a few counts were recorded for this clone. The V gene is TRBV19, the J gene TRBJ1-2; weak D call: TRBD1 (6 bases). With 4 bases removed from V and 4 bases from J, the gap between germline ends came to 22 bases. The CDR3 consists of 17 residues. Germline CDR1 is LNHDA and CDR2 is SQIVND (reference sequence). The CDR3 DNA reads as TGTGCCAGTAGTACTGGACAGCTGCTGGAATTCCTCTATGGCTACACCTTC. It yields the protein CASSTGQLLEFLYGYTF.

The V gene is TRBV11-3, the J gene TRBJ2-2, with D possibly matching TRBD2 (6 bases). Germline CDR1 is SGHNT and CDR2 is YENEEA. This CDR3 comprises 15 residues. The V gene lost 3 bases and the J gene lost 4 bases, with 12 bases spanning the gap. The CDR3 reads CASSFGGTVTGELFF. In DNA form, the CDR3 reads TGTGCCAGCAGCTTCGGCGGGACTGTCACCGGGGAGCTGTTTTTT.

CDR3 residues: CASSSLLRQGNTGELFF. Written as DNA, the CDR3 is TGTGCCAGCAGCTCACTCCTGAGACAGGGAAACACCGGGGAGCTGTTTTTT. The chain uses TRBV5-6 and TRBJ2-2, with 7 nucleotides matching TRBD1. Unmatched junction bases numbered 10, after V lost 3 bases and J lost 2 bases. This CDR3 region has 17 residues. CDR1 is SGHDT, CDR2 YYEEEE, per germline.

V gene TRBV30 combines with J gene TRBJ2-2; 7 bases are shared with TRBD2. The trim removed 3 bases at V and 4 bases at J, leaving 8 bases unmatched. The germline CDR1 and CDR2 sequences are GTSNPN and SVGIG (reference sequence). CDR3 size: 15 residues. The DNA for the CDR3 is TGTGCCTGGAGAGTGGGAGGGAAGGGCACCGGGGAGCTGTTTTTT. Protein sequence: CAWRVGGKGTGELFF.

In its sample, this clone was seen once. The chain couples TRBV7-9 to TRBJ1-1; D remains ambiguous. Trimming removed 5 bases from V and 6 bases from J, with 10 bases in between. This CDR3 is 12 amino acids long. Germline loops: CDR1 SEHNR, CDR2 FQNEAQ (reference sequence). The DNA of the CDR3 is TGTGCCAGCAGCCCTCAACTACCTGAAGCTTTCTTT. This codes for CASSPQLPEAFF.

This sequence joins TRBV5-1 and TRBJ1-2, with TRBD1 as a possible D gene (6 bases). Germline V CDR1 and CDR2: SGHRS, YFSETQ. The CDR3 length is 13 residues. Trimming removed 4 bases at V and 7 bases at J, with 14 bases between. The chain's CDR3 is CASSLGGLGGYTF. The CDR3 nucleotides are TGCGCCAGCAGCCTGGGGGGGCTTGGTGGCTACACCTTC.

V gene TRBV28 combines with J gene TRBJ2-4, with a possible D match to TRBD2 (5 bases). The V gene's germline CDR1 is MDHEN and CDR2 SYDVKM. The CDR3 spans 11 residues. Trimming took 3 bases from V and 16 from J, leaving 13 bases between them. DNA for the CDR3: TGTGCCAGCAGTTTCATCGACTATCAATACTTC. Its protein is CASSFIDYQYF.

The chain uses TRBV27 and TRBJ1-4, with D perhaps matching TRBD1 (5 bases). The CDR3 totals 14 residues. Germline CDR1 reads MNHEY; CDR2 reads SMNVEV (reference sequence). Deletions cut 5 bases from V and 1 base from J, with 8 bases between. CDR3 DNA: TGTGCCAGCAGTCCGACAGAAACTAATGAAAAACTGTTTTTT. Translated, it gives CASSPTETNEKLFF.

The V gene is TRBV10-1, the J gene TRBJ1-5; D unresolved. V was cut by 6 bases and J by 2 bases, with 8 bases left in between. This CDR3 spans 13 amino acids. In germline, CDR1 is WNHNN, CDR2 SYGVQD (reference sequence). CDR3 protein: CASSSVRNQPQHF. The DNA for the CDR3 is TGCGCCAGCAGCTCAGTCCGCAATCAGCCCCAGCATTTT.